Listed here are 32 T cell receptor beta chains from one sample, sequenced in a study of shared clonotypes between healthy human individuals. Sequenced by immunoSEQ multiplex PCR; TCRdb stores in-frame clones only, minus some. This sample has approximately 2.5 million clones, with 90% to 95% found just once. The specimen sequenced was naive CD4+ T cells from PBMCs. Subset denoted: CD45RA+ positively selected. The receptors were gathered from a man between 18 and 35 years old in good health. Some clones in this sample may be carry-over from other donors' samples.

V is TRBV7-9 and J is TRBJ2-3; D tentatively reads TRBD1 or TRBD2 (6 bases each). Germline V gene data show CDR1 as SEHNR and CDR2 as FQNEAQ (reference sequence). V was cut by 3 bases and J by 3 bases, with 13 bases left in between. The CDR3 contains 15 residues. The CDR3: CASSFGGLPTDTQYF. CDR3 DNA: TGTGCCAGCAGCTTTGGGGGGCTCCCTACAGATACGCAGTATTTT.

The rearrangement links TRBV10-3 to TRBJ2-7; 8 bases are a match to TRBD1. Germline trimming cut 1 base from V and 1 base from J; bases unmatched to any gene: 6. The CDR3 runs 16 residues. From germline, CDR1 is ENHRY and CDR2 SYGVKD. This chain's CDR3 is CAISELRTGQSYEQYF. The DNA of the CDR3 is TGTGCCATCAGTGAGTTGCGGACAGGGCAGTCCTACGAGCAGTACTTC.

The gene calls are TRBV19 and TRBJ2-3, with a possible D match to TRBD2 (6 bases). This CDR3 is built from 13 residues. Germline CDR1 is LNHDA and CDR2 is SQIVND (reference sequence). Trimming took 5 bases from V and 3 from J, leaving 9 bases between them. Here the CDR3 DNA reads TGTGCCAGTAGTGTTGCGGGGACAGATACGCAGTATTTT. It encodes CASSVAGTDTQYF.

The CDR3 DNA is TGCGCCAGCAGCTTCCCTACGACGGATGGCTACACCTTC. Protein sequence: CASSFPTTDGYTF. The chain is built from TRBV5-1 and TRBJ1-2; D unresolved. The germline V gene encodes CDR1 SGHRS and CDR2 YFSETQ. V shed 2 bases and J shed 6 bases, with 11 bases lying between them. The CDR3 loop spans 13 amino acids.

This rearrangement joins TRBV28 to TRBJ2-2; D ambiguous. Germline V CDR1 and CDR2: MDHEN, SYDVKM. Trimming removed 0 bases from V and 1 base from J, with 9 bases in between. CDR3 size: 16 residues. CDR3 DNA: TGTGCCAGCAGTTTATGGGGCAAGCGGAACACCGGGGAGCTGTTTTTT. Translating it yields CASSLWGKRNTGELFF.

The chain recombines TRBV30 with TRBJ1-2; 8 nucleotides line up with TRBD1. Germline CDR1 GTSNPN, CDR2 SVGIG (reference sequence). Unmatched junction bases numbered 7, after V lost 3 bases and J lost 4 bases. The CDR3 has 14 amino acids. The CDR3 spells CAWSGRGLAYGYTF. In nucleotides, the CDR3 is TGTGCCTGGAGCGGCAGGGGGCTGGCCTATGGCTACACCTTC.

With respect to this clone: This same CDR3 is encoded by further DNA sequences in the sample. CDR3: CSVEESTDTQYF. CDR3 DNA sequence: TGCAGCGTTGAGGAGAGCACAGATACGCAGTATTTT. The V call is TRBV29-1, the J call TRBJ2-3; D is undetermined. Germline CDR1 reads SQVTM; CDR2 reads ANQGSEA. V was clipped by 3 bases and J by 0 bases, with 4 bases between them. The CDR3 spans 12 residues.

This clone was recorded once. This chain connects TRBV29-1 to TRBJ2-5, with TRBD1 identical over 9 bases. Germline V gives CDR1 SQVTM, CDR2 ANQGSEA. The CDR3 totals 12 residues. The ends lost 4 bases at V and 11 bases at J; junction bases unmatched: 8. CDR3 DNA: TGCAGCGTTGCGGGACAGGGAAAAAAGCAGTACTTC. Amino acids: CSVAGQGKKQYF.

The table lists this clone with a count of one. This chain links TRBV6-5 with TRBJ1-3, with 9 bases identical to TRBD1. The CDR3 is 13 amino acids. The junction had 3 bases not matched to a gene; V was cut back by 8 bases and J by 4 bases. Germline values: CDR1 MNHEY, CDR2 SVGAGI. In DNA form, the CDR3 reads TGTGCCAGCCTGGGACAGGGCGGAAACACCATATATTTT. Residues: CASLGQGGNTIYF.

With regard to this clone: Other DNA variants within this sample encode the same CDR3. V gene TRBV5-1 combines with J gene TRBJ2-2; unclear D gene. This CDR3 region has 15 residues. In germline, CDR1 is SGHRS, CDR2 YFSETQ. V gave up 0 bases and J gave up 0 bases, with 6 bases separating them. CDR3 residues: CASSLAGPNTGELFF. CDR3 in DNA: TGCGCCAGCAGCTTGGCCGGTCCGAACACCGGGGAGCTGTTTTTT.

This chain joins TRBV4-2 and TRBJ1-5, with no clear D. The CDR3 runs to 14 residues. The germline V gene has CDR1 LGHNA and CDR2 YNFKEQ. Trimming stripped 2 bases from V and 3 bases from J, with 8 bases between. The CDR3 DNA reads as TGTGCCAGCAGCCAACTAGGAAACAATCAGCCCCAGCATTTT. This codes for CASSQLGNNQPQHF.

The chain combines TRBV5-4 with TRBJ2-2; D call uncertain. The CDR3 has 16 amino acids. V was shortened by 2 bases and J by 1 base, with 12 bases between the two germline ends. Germline CDR1 SGHNT, CDR2 YYREEE (reference sequence). The CDR3 loop is CASSLSPRMNTGELFF. CDR3 DNA sequence: TGTGCCAGCAGCTTATCTCCGCGAATGAACACCGGGGAGCTGTTTTTT.

A few counts support this clone. This sample includes further DNA sequences coding for the same CDR3. The rearrangement links TRBV28 to TRBJ1-1; D is undetermined. The germline CDR1 and CDR2 sequences are MDHEN and SYDVKM. Trimming left V 2 bases short and J 8 bases short, with 9 bases between. This CDR3 comprises 12 residues. CDR3 nucleotide sequence: TGTGCCAGCAGTTTAGCAAGAGGGGAAGCTTTCTTT. Protein: CASSLARGEAFF. Full variable domain (remainder filled in from reference TRBV28 and TRBJ1-1): DVKVTQSSRYLVKRTGEKVFLECVQDMDHENMFWYRQDPGLGLRLIYFSYDVKMKEKGDIPEGYSVSREKKERFSLILESASTNQTSMYLCASSLARGEAFFGQGTRLTVV.

The V gene is TRBV7-2, the J gene TRBJ1-2; D gene ambiguous. In germline, CDR1 is SGHTA, CDR2 FQGNSA. V lost 4 bases to trimming and J lost 6 bases, with 15 bases between them. The CDR3 is 14 residues long. CDR3 nucleotide sequence: TGTGCCAGCAGCTGGGCGCCGGGCGGGGATGGCTACACCTTC. As protein: CASSWAPGGDGYTF.

The V and J genes are TRBV15 and TRBJ2-3; no clear D. This CDR3 is 13 amino acids long. V was shortened by 7 bases and J by 6 bases, with 14 bases between the two germline ends. Germline assignment: CDR1 LNHNV and CDR2 YYDKDF (reference sequence). This CDR3 reads CATTVQRRDTQYF. For the CDR3, the DNA is TGTGCCACCACCGTCCAACGTCGGGATACGCAGTATTTT.

The V call is TRBV9, the J call TRBJ1-1; D unresolved. Looked up from germline, CDR1 is SGDLS and CDR2 is YYNGEE. The CDR3 is 15 residues long. Trimming pared 3 bases from V and 1 base from J, leaving 13 bases between. The CDR3 region is CASSDPPQSNTEAFF. Here the CDR3 DNA reads TGTGCCAGCAGCGACCCCCCGCAGTCGAACACTGAAGCTTTCTTT. The variable domain in full, with the rest retrieved from reference TRBV9 and TRBJ1-1, is DSGVTQTPKHLITATGQRVTLRCSPRSGDLSVYWYQQSLDQGLQFLIQYYNGEERAKGNILERFSAQQFPDLHSELNLSSLELGDSALYFCASSDPPQSNTEAFFGQGTRLTVV.

The genes are TRBV7-3 and TRBJ2-7; D is possibly TRBD1 (5 bases). Germline CDR1 is SGHTA and CDR2 is FQGTGA. Trimming removed 5 bases from V and 7 bases from J, with 15 bases in between. This CDR3 region has 13 residues. CDR3 protein: CASSAYPKGEQYF. For the CDR3, the DNA is TGTGCCAGCAGCGCCTACCCCAAGGGGGAGCAGTACTTC.

The CDR3 loop is CASSPGTVGVYEQYF. In nucleotides, the CDR3 is TGTGCCAGCAGCCCCGGGACAGTGGGGGTTTACGAGCAGTACTTC. This chain uses TRBV28 with TRBJ2-7, with 7 bases fitting TRBD1. Germline loops: CDR1 MDHEN, CDR2 SYDVKM. V was pared by 6 bases and J by 4 bases, with 12 bases of the junction left unmatched. The CDR3 totals 15 residues.

To note about this clone: Other DNA sequences of this sample code for an identical CDR3. This CDR3 reads CASSPQGRPYEQYF. The DNA for the CDR3 is TGTGCCAGCTCACCGCAGGGGCGGCCCTACGAGCAGTACTTC. This chain connects TRBV18 to TRBJ2-7; D is perhaps TRBD1 (6 bases). The CDR3 consists of 14 residues. The germline V gene has CDR1 KGHSH and CDR2 LQKENI. Trimming removed 3 bases at V and 2 bases at J, with 11 bases between.

V is TRBV18 and J is TRBJ2-5, with D perhaps matching TRBD1 or TRBD2 (5 bases each). V lost 4 bases, J lost 2 bases, and 11 bases lay in between. Germline CDR1 reads KGHSH; CDR2 reads LQKENI. This CDR3 has 14 amino acids. The CDR3 loop reads CASSLRDGQETQYF. CDR3 DNA sequence: TGTGCCAGCTCACTACGGGACGGGCAAGAGACCCAGTACTTC.

This clone was seen more than once but under ten times. This chain links TRBV28 with TRBJ1-4; D gene ambiguous. Germline V gives CDR1 MDHEN, CDR2 SYDVKM. CDR3 length: 14 amino acids. Between the trimmed V and J ends, which lost 6 bases and 0 bases, there was a span of 8 bases. CDR3 sequence: CASSHGTTNEKLFF. The CDR3 bases are TGTGCCAGCAGCCACGGAACAACTAATGAAAAACTGTTTTTT.

This rearrangement joins TRBV6-5 to TRBJ1-5, with D uncertain. The CDR3 contains 15 residues. The ends were cut back, 3 bases at V and 0 bases at J, with 9 bases in the middle. Germline loops: CDR1 MNHEY, CDR2 SVGAGI. The CDR3 loop is CASSYSIDSNQPQHF. DNA of the CDR3: TGTGCCAGCAGTTATTCGATTGATAGCAATCAGCCCCAGCATTTT.

The V call is TRBV28, the J call TRBJ1-4, with TRBD1 matching 7 bases. Germline V gene data show CDR1 as MDHEN and CDR2 as SYDVKM. The CDR3 runs to 15 residues. V trimming: 4 bases; J trimming: 5 bases; junction bases outside the gene matches: 7. This chain's CDR3 is CASSYNRDRNEKLFF. CDR3 DNA: TGTGCCAGCAGTTACAACCGGGACAGAAATGAAAAACTGTTTTTT.

The chain uses TRBV28 and TRBJ2-7; D possibly corresponds to TRBD2 (5 bases). With 4 bases removed from V and 6 bases from J, the gap between germline ends came to 19 bases. CDR3 length equals 15 residues. Germline lookup yields CDR1 MDHEN and CDR2 SYDVKM. DNA of the CDR3: TGTGCCAGCAGTTACCCTGTCGTAGCAGGAGGCGAGCAGTACTTC. It specifies CASSYPVVAGGEQYF.

This chain uses TRBV19 with TRBJ2-3, with TRBD2 matching over 8 bases. The germline CDR1 and CDR2 sequences are LNHDA and SQIVND (reference sequence). This CDR3 contains 16 residues. V lost 8 bases to trimming and J lost 1 base; unmatched junction nucleotides: 11. The CDR3 DNA follows: TGTGCCAGTTCCCGGGAGGGCGGGACCCGCACAGATACGCAGTATTTT. Translation: CASSREGGTRTDTQYF.

The gene calls are TRBV7-3 and TRBJ2-1; D tentatively reads TRBD1 or TRBD2 (5 bases each). The CDR3 contains 15 residues. Germline lookup yields CDR1 SGHTA and CDR2 FQGTGA. V was clipped by 4 bases and J by 9 bases, with 19 bases between them. The CDR3 nucleotides are TGTGCCAGCAGCTCAAGTGCTGGGGCGAGGGGTGAGCAGTTCTTC. As protein: CASSSSAGARGEQFF. Drawing the rest from reference TRBV7-3 and TRBJ2-1, the complete variable domain is GAGVSQTPSNKVTEKGKYVELRCDPISGHTALYWYRQSLGQGPEFLIYFQGTGAADDSGLPNDRFFAVRPEGSVSTLKIQRTERGDSAVYLCASSSSAGARGEQFFGPGTRLTVL.

The chain is built from TRBV11-2 and TRBJ1-2; D is unclear. Germline V gives CDR1 SGHAT, CDR2 FQNNGV. The CDR3 totals 14 residues. The V gene lost 5 bases and the J gene lost 8 bases, with 18 bases spanning the gap. The CDR3 spells CASSRGRSLLGYTF. The CDR3 DNA sequence: TGTGCCAGCAGCCGCGGACGGAGCCTGCTGGGCTACACCTTC.

This clone was seen more than once but under ten times. The rearrangement uses TRBV7-9 and TRBJ1-5, with 8 bases aligning to TRBD1. The CDR3 spans 14 residues. Germline V gene sequence: CDR1 SEHNR, CDR2 FQNEAQ (reference sequence). After removal of 9 bases from V and 0 bases from J, the junction contained 4 bases not matched to a gene. The CDR3 DNA reads as TGTGCCAGGTCGACAGGGGCTAGCAATCAGCCCCAGCATTTT. Translating it yields CARSTGASNQPQHF.

The genes are TRBV5-1 and TRBJ1-4, with 9 bases that match TRBD1. The germline gives CDR1 SGHRS, CDR2 YFSETQ. V was clipped by 5 bases and J by 8 bases; unmatched bases: 7. The CDR3 covers 14 residues. The CDR3 loop reads CASRETGGKEKLFF. The CDR3 nucleotides read TGCGCCAGCAGGGAGACAGGGGGGAAGGAAAAACTGTTTTTT.

This clone has just a few counts. The V gene is TRBV7-9, the J gene TRBJ1-2; 9 bases map to TRBD1. J lost 4 bases, V lost 5 bases, and 5 bases had no gene match. Per germline, CDR1 SEHNR and CDR2 FQNEAQ (reference sequence). This CDR3 contains 14 residues. CDR3 sequence reads: CASSKTGGGYGYTF. Written as DNA, the CDR3 is TGTGCCAGCAGCAAAACAGGGGGCGGCTATGGCTACACCTTC.

Comments on this clone: At one end the junction does not follow the germline gene, possibly because of a read error. The V call is TRBV7-3, the J call TRBJ2-1, with 9 nucleotides matching TRBD1. Germline loops: CDR1 SGHTA, CDR2 FQGTGA. The CDR3 consists of 15 residues. The CDR3 region is CASSRTGTGFGREIF. The CDR3, as DNA: TGTGCCAGCAGCCGAACCGGGACAGGGTTTGGTCGAGAAATCTTC. Together with reference TRBV7-3 and TRBJ2-1, the CDR3 gives the full variable domain: GAGVSQTPSNKVTEKGKYVELRCDPISGHTALYWYRQSLGQGPEFLIYFQGTGAADDSGLPNDRFFAVRPEGSVSTLKIQRTERGDSAVYLCASSRTGTGFGREIFGPGTRLTVL.

This clone was observed a handful of times. The J gene is TRBJ1-1, the V gene TRBV10-3, with D possibly TRBD1 on 5 matching bases. Trimming pared 4 bases from V and 0 bases from J, leaving 9 bases between. Per germline, CDR1 ENHRY and CDR2 SYGVKD. This CDR3 spans 14 amino acids. This CDR3 reads CAISAGRVNTEAFF. The CDR3 DNA reads TGTGCCATCAGTGCTGGCAGGGTGAACACTGAAGCTTTCTTT.